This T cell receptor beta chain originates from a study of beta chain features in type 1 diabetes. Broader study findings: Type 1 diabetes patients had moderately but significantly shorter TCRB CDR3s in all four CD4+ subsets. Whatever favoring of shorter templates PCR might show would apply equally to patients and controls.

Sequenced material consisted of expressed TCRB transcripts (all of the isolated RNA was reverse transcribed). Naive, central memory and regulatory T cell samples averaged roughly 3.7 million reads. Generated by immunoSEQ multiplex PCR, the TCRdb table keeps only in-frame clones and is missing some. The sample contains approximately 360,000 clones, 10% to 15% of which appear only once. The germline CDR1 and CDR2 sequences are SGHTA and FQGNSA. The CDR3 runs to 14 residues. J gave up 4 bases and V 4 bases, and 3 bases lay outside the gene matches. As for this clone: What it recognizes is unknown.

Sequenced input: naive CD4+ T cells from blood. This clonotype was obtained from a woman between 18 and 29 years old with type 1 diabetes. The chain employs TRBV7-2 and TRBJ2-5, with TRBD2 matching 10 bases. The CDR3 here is CASSYLAGGETQYF. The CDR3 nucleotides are TGTGCCAGCAGCTATTTAGCGGGAGGAGAGACCCAGTACTTC.